This T cell receptor (beta chain) was obtained from a study of shared clonotypes between healthy human individuals. Assay execution took place at the deep level. The repertoire was sequenced with immunoSEQ multiplex PCR; TCRdb's copy has only in-frame clones and lacks some. Found here are hundreds of thousands of clones, roughly 77% of them singletons; the top ten hold approximately 13%. In germline, CDR1 is SGDLS, CDR2 YYNGEE. V dropped 0 bases and J dropped 4; count of bases not matched to a gene: 11. This CDR3 comprises 18 residues. The source material was PBMCs. The chain links TRBV9 to TRBJ2-3; 10 bases map to TRBD2. The TCR sequence derives from a middle-aged woman in good health. Some clones in this sample may be carry-over from other donors' samples. CDR3 residues: CASSVGPSGSLIPDTQYF. The CDR3 DNA sequence: TGTGCCAGCAGCGTAGGGCCTAGCGGGAGTCTCATTCCAGATACGCAGTATTTT.